The 12 T cell receptor beta chains listed next were all sequenced from one sample in a study of long-term antiretroviral therapy in people with HIV. Assay version v3.0 of immunoSEQ was used, and it was run at survey level. The data were produced by immunoSEQ multiplex PCR, yet TCRdb's version contains in-frame clones alone and is incomplete. Of 15,000 to 20,000 clones detected, just under 85% appear once; the ten largest clones hold 15% to 20%. This material consisted of unsorted PBMCs, taken just before starting antiretroviral therapy. Receptors were obtained from a man in his forties with HIV.

The chain has TRBV5-4 and TRBJ2-5; 12 bases agree with TRBD2. V shed 5 bases, J shed 2 bases, and the junction held 4 bases outside the gene matches. The CDR3 totals 15 residues. Germline V CDR1 and CDR2: SGHNT, YYREEE (reference sequence). The CDR3 is CASRRTSGNQETQYF. DNA of the CDR3: TGTGCCAGCAGACGGACTAGCGGGAATCAAGAGACCCAGTACTTC.

Notes on this clone: Sequence at one end of the junction differs from germline and may be a read error. The chain links TRBV11-3 to TRBJ2-7, with no clear D. CDR3 length: 12 amino acids. Per germline, CDR1 SGHNT and CDR2 YENEEA. CDR3 DNA sequence: TGTGCCAGCAGCGTAGAGAACTACGAGCAGTACTTC. Residues: CASSVENYEQYF.

The CDR3 nucleotides read TGTGCCAGCAGCGTAGTAGCCGGGGAGCTGTTTTTT. Translating it yields CASSVVAGELFF. The chain links TRBV9 to TRBJ2-2, with no clear D. The ends were cut back, 0 bases at V and 6 bases at J, with 3 bases in the middle. This CDR3 is 12 amino acids long. Germline V CDR1 and CDR2: SGDLS, YYNGEE.

The V and J genes are TRBV6-1 and TRBJ1-4; D is perhaps TRBD1 (6 bases). The germline CDR1 and CDR2 sequences are MNHNS and SASEGT. The CDR3 runs to 14 residues. V was trimmed by 4 bases and J by 8 bases, leaving 14 bases between them. CDR3 nucleotides: TGTGCCAGCAGTGGGGCAGGGGCCGGGGAAAAACTGTTTTTT. This sequence encodes CASSGAGAGEKLFF.

The V call is TRBV12-5, the J call TRBJ1-2, with D possibly matching TRBD1 (5 bases). With 4 bases removed from V and 8 bases from J, the gap between germline ends came to 23 bases. The CDR3 has 16 residues. Germline V gene data show CDR1 as LGHNT and CDR2 as FRNRAP. The CDR3, as DNA: TGTGCTAGTGGTTCCTCGACAGCGGGATCCTTGTCGGGCTACACCTTC. It translates to CASGSSTAGSLSGYTF. The full variable domain, in which reference TRBV12-5 and TRBJ1-2 provide the parts outside the CDR3, is DARVTQTPRHKVTEMGQEVTMRCQPILGHNTVFWYRQTMMQGLELLAYFRNRAPLDDSGMPKDRFSAEMPDATLATLKIQPSEPRDSAVYFCASGSSTAGSLSGYTFGSGTRLTVV.

The chain has TRBV28 and TRBJ1-4; D uncertain. The CDR3 has 16 amino acids. The ends were cut back, 0 bases at V and 0 bases at J, with 8 bases in the middle. The germline V gene encodes CDR1 MDHEN and CDR2 SYDVKM. CDR3 protein: CASSLWTTPTNEKLFF. The CDR3 bases are TGTGCCAGCAGTTTATGGACCACTCCAACTAATGAAAAACTGTTTTTT.

For this clone: Sequence at one end of the junction differs from germline and may be a read error. The rearrangement joins TRBV7-7 to TRBJ2-5; D remains unclear. Germline V lookup: CDR1 SSHAT, CDR2 FNYEAQ (reference sequence). The length of the CDR3 is 14 residues. CDR3 amino acids: CASSPRAFGETQYF. CDR3 coding DNA: TGTGCTAGCAGCCCACGGGCCTTTGGGGAGACCCAGTACTTC.

The chain has TRBV5-1 and TRBJ1-1; TRBD1 might be the D (6 bases). The V and J ends lost 0 bases and 1 base respectively, with 19 bases between them. The CDR3 sequence is 18 residues long. Germline lookup yields CDR1 SGHRS and CDR2 YFSETQ. The CDR3 protein is CASSLGTRWDTKNTEAFF. The DNA of the CDR3 is TGCGCCAGCAGCTTGGGGACAAGGTGGGACACAAAGAACACTGAAGCTTTCTTT.

This clone was seen more than once but under ten times. The genes are TRBV7-9 and TRBJ1-2; D is perhaps TRBD1 (5 bases). The CDR3 totals 17 residues. Germline CDR1 and CDR2: SEHNR and FQNEAQ (reference sequence). V was shortened by 5 bases and J by 7 bases, with 26 bases between the two germline ends. DNA of the CDR3: TGTGCCAGCAGCACTTCCTTGGGGCCCAGGGTTCGCGCTGGCTACACCTTC. It encodes CASSTSLGPRVRAGYTF.

The V call is TRBV6-6, the J call TRBJ1-4, with D maybe TRBD1 (6 bases). The germline V gene has CDR1 MNHNY and CDR2 SVGAGI (reference sequence). V shed 2 bases and J shed 7 bases, with 11 bases lying between them. The CDR3 is 14 residues long. The CDR3 region is CASSYTGPGEKLFF. CDR3 sequence (DNA): TGTGCCAGCAGTTACACAGGGCCGGGTGAAAAACTGTTTTTT.

This chain uses TRBV2 with TRBJ1-1; D perhaps matches TRBD1 (5 bases). With 7 bases removed from V and 1 base from J, the gap between germline ends came to 19 bases. The germline V gene has CDR1 SNHLY and CDR2 FYNNEI. The length of the CDR3 is 16 residues. The CDR3 sequence is CASTPGERGRNTEAFF. The CDR3 nucleotides are TGTGCCAGCACCCCTGGCGAGAGGGGAAGGAACACTGAAGCTTTCTTT.

The V gene is TRBV2, the J gene TRBJ1-3, with a weak D call TRBD1 (6 bases). The V and J ends lost 8 bases and 0 bases respectively, with 11 bases between them. The CDR3 has 14 residues. CDR1 is SNHLY and CDR2 is FYNNEI in the germline V gene. The CDR3 is CASYTGFSGNTIYF. The CDR3 bases are TGTGCCAGCTATACAGGGTTCTCTGGAAACACCATATATTTT.